This record concerns one TCR beta chain sequence. Its target is unknown. The read terminates 3 residues before the CDR3 end, so the remaining end is supplied by the germline J gene. CVID subjects were neither ill nor on immunomodulatory or immunosuppressive medication at sampling. This record belongs to a study of T cell clonality in common variable immunodeficiency. Produced via immunoSEQ multiplex PCR; TCRdb's table is partial and in-frame only. This sample comprises over 15,000 clones, none seen once only. General observations from the study: Repertoire-complication correlations in CVID were limited by patient heterogeneity. Fewer deletions and N-nucleotide insertions were reportedly seen in common variable immunodeficiency TCR beta sequences. CVID subjects showed higher TCRbeta clonality than healthy controls.

The germline CDR1 and CDR2 sequences are SGHTA and FQGNSA. V was trimmed by 8 bases and J by 2 bases, leaving 18 bases between them. The CDR3 extends over 15 amino acids. The sequence was obtained from a human donor with common variable immunodeficiency. Sequencing used peripheral blood mononuclear cells. The chain has TRBV7-2 and TRBJ1-2; D is possibly TRBD1 (5 bases). This CDR3 is CASSVQGVGNYGYTF. Partial CDR3 DNA: TGTGCCAGCTCTGTTCAGGGAGTGGGAAACTATGGC.